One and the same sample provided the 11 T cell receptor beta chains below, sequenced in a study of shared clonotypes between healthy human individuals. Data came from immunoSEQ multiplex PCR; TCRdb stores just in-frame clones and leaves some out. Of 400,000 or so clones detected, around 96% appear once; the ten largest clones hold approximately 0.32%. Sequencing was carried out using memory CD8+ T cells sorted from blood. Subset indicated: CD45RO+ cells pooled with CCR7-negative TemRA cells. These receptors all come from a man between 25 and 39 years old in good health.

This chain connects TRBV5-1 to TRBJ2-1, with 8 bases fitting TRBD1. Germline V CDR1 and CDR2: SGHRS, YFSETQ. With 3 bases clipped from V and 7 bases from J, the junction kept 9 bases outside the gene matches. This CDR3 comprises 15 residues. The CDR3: CASSSTGVIRNEQFF. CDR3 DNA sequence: TGCGCCAGCAGCTCGACAGGGGTTATAAGGAATGAGCAGTTCTTC.

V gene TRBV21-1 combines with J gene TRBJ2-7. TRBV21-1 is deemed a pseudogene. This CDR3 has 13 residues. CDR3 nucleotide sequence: TGTGCCAGCAGCAAAAGTGAAGCCTACGAGCAGTACTTC. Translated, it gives CASSKSEAYEQYF.

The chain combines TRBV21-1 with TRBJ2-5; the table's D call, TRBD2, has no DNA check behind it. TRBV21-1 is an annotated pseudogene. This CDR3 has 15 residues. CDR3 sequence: CASSKMGGPKETQYF. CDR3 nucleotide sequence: TGTGCCAGCAGCAAAATGGGAGGGCCTAAAGAGACCCAGTACTTC.

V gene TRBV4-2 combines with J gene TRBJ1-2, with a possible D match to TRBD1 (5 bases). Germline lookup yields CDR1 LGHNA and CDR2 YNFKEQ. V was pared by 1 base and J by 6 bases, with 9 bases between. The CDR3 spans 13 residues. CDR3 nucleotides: TGTGCCAGCAGCCAAGTCAGGGATGATGGCTACACCTTC. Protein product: CASSQVRDDGYTF.

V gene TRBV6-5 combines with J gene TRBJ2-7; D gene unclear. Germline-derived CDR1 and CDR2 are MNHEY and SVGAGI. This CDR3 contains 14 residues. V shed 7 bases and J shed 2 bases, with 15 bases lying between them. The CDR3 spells CASTPVGGAYEQYF. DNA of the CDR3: TGTGCCAGCACTCCCGTCGGCGGCGCCTACGAGCAGTACTTC.

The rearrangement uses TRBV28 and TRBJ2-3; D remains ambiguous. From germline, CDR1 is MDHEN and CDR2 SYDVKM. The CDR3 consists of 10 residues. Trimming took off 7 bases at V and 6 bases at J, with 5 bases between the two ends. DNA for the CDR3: TGTGCCAGCAATGGGGATACGCAGTATTTT. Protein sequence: CASNGDTQYF.

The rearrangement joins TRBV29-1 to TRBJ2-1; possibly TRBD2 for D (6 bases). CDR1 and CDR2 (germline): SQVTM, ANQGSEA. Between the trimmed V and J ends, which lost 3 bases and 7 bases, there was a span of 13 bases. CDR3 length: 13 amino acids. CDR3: CSVESGLPNEQFF. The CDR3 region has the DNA TGCAGCGTTGAGTCGGGACTGCCAAATGAGCAGTTCTTC.

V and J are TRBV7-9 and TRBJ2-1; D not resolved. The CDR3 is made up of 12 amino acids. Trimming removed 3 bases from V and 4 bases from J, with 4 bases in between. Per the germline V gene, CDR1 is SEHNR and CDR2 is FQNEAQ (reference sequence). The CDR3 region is CASSFRYNEQFF. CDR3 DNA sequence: TGTGCCAGCAGCTTTAGGTACAATGAGCAGTTCTTC.

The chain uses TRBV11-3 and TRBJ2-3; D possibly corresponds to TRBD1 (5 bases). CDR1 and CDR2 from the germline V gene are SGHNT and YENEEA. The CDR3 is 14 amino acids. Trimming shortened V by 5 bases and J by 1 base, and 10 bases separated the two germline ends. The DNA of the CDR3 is TGTGCCAGCAGCCGCAGGGCCGGCACAGATACGCAGTATTTT. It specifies CASSRRAGTDTQYF.

DNA for the CDR3: TGTGCCAGCAGCTCGCAGGGGGCGGATGAAAAACTGTTTTTT. Amino acids: CASSSQGADEKLFF. This chain links TRBV5-4 with TRBJ1-4; 8 nucleotides line up with TRBD1. The germline V gene has CDR1 SGHNT and CDR2 YYREEE (reference sequence). The CDR3 is 14 amino acids. The V and J ends lost 3 bases and 6 bases, in that order; junction bases with no gene match: 4.

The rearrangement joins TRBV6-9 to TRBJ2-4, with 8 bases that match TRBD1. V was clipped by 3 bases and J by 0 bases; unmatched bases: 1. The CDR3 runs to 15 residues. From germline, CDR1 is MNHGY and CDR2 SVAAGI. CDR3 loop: CASSYRGLAKNIQYF. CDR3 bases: TGTGCCAGCAGTTACAGGGGGCTAGCCAAAAACATTCAGTACTTC.